This paragraph reports one TCR beta chain. Its antigen is not known. The record originates from a study of OX40 agonist ivuxolimab in advanced cancers. Study details: In three patients, partial responses were observed, one with hepatocellular carcinoma and two with cutaneous melanoma.

V lost 5 bases to trimming and J lost 7 bases, with 14 bases between them. The CDR3 length is 13 residues. Germline V gives CDR1 PRHDT, CDR2 FYEKMQ (reference sequence). TCRdb's table, derived via immunoSEQ multiplex PCR, lists solely in-frame clones and lacks some. This sample yields fewer than 85,000 clones, of which around 80% are seen a single time; about 5% belongs to the top ten. Broader study findings: On average, CD8+ T cells had more expanded clones than CD4+. CD4+ and CD8+ blood T cells expanded clonally by week 6 at 0.1 to 3.0 mg/kg.

This chain uses TRBV13 with TRBJ1-1, with D possibly being TRBD1 (6 bases). The sequences come from CD4+ or CD8+ T cells sorted from blood, collected in a trial of the OX40 agonist ivuxolimab. This TCR was sampled from an adult with an advanced solid tumor such as melanoma, head and neck, liver or kidney cancer. Here the CDR3 DNA reads TGTGCCAGCAGCACCTACAGGGAGGGTGAAGCTTTCTTT. It yields the protein CASSTYREGEAFF.